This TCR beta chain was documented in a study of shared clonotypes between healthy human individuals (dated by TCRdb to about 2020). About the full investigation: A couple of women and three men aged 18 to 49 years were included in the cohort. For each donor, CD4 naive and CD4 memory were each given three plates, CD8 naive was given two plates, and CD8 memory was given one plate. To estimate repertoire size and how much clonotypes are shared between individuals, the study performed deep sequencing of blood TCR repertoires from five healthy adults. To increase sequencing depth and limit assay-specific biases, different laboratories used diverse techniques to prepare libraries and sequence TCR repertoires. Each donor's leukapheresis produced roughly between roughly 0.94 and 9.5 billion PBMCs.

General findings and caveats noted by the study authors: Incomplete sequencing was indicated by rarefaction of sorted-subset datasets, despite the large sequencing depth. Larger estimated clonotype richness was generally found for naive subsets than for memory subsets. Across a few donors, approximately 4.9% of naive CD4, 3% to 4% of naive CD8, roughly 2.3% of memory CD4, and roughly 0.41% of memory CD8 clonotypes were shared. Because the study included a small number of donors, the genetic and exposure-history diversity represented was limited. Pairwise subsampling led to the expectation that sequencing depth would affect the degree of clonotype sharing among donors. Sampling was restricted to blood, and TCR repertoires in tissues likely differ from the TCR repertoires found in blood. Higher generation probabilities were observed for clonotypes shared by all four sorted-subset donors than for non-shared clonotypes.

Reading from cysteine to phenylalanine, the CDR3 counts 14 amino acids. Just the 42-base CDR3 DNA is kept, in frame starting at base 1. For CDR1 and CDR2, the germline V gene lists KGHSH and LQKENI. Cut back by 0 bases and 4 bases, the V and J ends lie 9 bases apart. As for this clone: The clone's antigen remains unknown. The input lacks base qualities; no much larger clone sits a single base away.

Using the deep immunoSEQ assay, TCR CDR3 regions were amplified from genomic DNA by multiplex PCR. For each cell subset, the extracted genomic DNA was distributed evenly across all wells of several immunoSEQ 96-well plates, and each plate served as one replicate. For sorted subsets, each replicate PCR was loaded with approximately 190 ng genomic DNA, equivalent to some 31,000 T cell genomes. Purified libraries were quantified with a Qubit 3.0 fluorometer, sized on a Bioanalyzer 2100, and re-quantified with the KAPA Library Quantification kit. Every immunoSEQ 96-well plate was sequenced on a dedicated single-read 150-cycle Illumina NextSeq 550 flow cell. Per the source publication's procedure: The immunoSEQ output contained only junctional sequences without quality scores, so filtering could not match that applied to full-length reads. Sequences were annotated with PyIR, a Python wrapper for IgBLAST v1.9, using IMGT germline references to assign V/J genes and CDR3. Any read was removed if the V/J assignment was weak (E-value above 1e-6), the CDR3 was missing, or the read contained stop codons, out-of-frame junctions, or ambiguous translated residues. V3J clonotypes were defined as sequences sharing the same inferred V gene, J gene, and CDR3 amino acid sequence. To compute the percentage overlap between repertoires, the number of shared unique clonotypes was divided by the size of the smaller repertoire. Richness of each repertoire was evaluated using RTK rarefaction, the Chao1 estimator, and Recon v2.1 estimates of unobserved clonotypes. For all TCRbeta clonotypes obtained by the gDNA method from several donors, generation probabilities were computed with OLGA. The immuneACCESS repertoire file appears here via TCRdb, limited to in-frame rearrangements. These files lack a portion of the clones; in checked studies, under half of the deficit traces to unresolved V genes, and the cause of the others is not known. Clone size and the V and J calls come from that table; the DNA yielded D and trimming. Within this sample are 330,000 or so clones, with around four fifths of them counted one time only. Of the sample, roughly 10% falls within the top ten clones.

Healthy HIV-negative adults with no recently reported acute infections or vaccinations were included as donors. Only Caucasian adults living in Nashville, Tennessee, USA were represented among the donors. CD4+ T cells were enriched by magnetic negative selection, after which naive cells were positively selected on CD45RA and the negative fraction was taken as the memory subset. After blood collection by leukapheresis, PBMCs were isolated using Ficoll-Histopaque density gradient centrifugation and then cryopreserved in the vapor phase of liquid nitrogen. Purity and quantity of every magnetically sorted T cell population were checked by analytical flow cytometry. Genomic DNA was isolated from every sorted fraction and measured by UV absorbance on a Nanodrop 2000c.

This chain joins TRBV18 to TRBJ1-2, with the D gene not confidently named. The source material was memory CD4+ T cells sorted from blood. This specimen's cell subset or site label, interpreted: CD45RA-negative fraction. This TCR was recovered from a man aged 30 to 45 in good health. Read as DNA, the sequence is TGTGCCAGCTCACCACCGGACGGCTTCTATGGCTACACCTTC. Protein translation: CASSPPDGFYGYTF.